This T cell receptor beta chain was captured in a study of cytomegalovirus exposure and HLA in healthy donors. Study-wide findings and caveats: The listing of 150 to 200 TCR beta chains classed them as cytomegalovirus-associated. Several V segments, TRBV6-2 and TRBV6-3 among them, could not be told apart and were dropped. CMV serostatus stood as the only immune exposure information on hand.

PCR was performed using 60 Vbeta and 13 Jbeta primers. TCRdb keeps only in-frame clones here, not all; method: immunoSEQ multiplex PCR. This sample yields under 150,000 clones, of which roughly 88% are seen a single time; 2.7% belongs to the top ten. CDR1 MNHNS and CDR2 SASEGT come from the germline V gene. The CDR3 runs to 12 residues. V was pared by 8 bases and J by 3 bases, with 11 bases between. Note on this clone: Antigen unknown.

This chain uses TRBV6-1 with TRBJ2-7; maybe TRBD1 (5 bases). This TCR came from a man aged 50 to 59 in good health and CMV-seronegative. Sequencing was done on a sample of PBMCs. CDR3 amino acids: CASSTTDYEQYF. CDR3 nucleotide sequence: TGTGCCAGCTCTACGACAGACTACGAGCAGTACTTC.